These 10 T cell receptor beta chains share one sample of origin, sequenced in a study of CD8 T cells in Susac syndrome. Random hexamers were used to reverse transcribe roughly 0.45 to 1 ug of RNA. TCRdb redid the calling of the immunoSEQ multiplex PCR reads with MiXCR, one entry per CDR3 protein. The sample lists under 200,000 distinct CDR3 sequences, about 95% occurring once. Sequenced material: CD4+ T cells from PBMCs. These receptors originate from a human donor in good health.

This chain connects TRBV29-1 to TRBJ2-6; 9 nucleotides match TRBD1. Germline CDR1 and CDR2: SQVTM and ANQGSEA. J was trimmed by 0 bases and V by 2 bases; bases with no gene match: 2. CDR3 length: 16 amino acids. The CDR3 protein is CSVENRGLSGANVLTF. The DNA for the CDR3 is TGCAGCGTTGAAAACAGGGGGCTCTCTGGGGCCAACGTCCTGACTTTC.

The V and J genes are TRBV6-5 and TRBJ1-2; D is possibly TRBD1 (5 bases). Germline CDR1 is MNHEY and CDR2 is SVGAGI. CDR3 length: 14 residues. The V end lost 6 bases, the J end lost 1 base, and 12 bases lay between the germline ends. The chain's CDR3 is CASSIGGVNYGYTF. As DNA, the CDR3 is TGTGCCAGCAGCATAGGAGGGGTTAACTATGGCTACACCTTC.

V is TRBV29-1 and J is TRBJ1-1, with a tentative D call TRBD1 (5 bases). V lost 2 bases and J 6 bases, leaving 7 bases between the germline ends. The CDR3 is 11 amino acids. From germline, CDR1 is SQVTM and CDR2 ANQGSEA. CDR3 loop: CSVEQGPEAFF. Here the CDR3 DNA reads TGCAGCGTTGAACAGGGACCTGAAGCTTTCTTT.

The V gene is TRBV15, the J gene TRBJ1-6, with 9 bases aligning to TRBD1. The trim removed 4 bases at V and 9 bases at J, leaving 7 bases unmatched. This CDR3 is built from 15 residues. Germline assignment: CDR1 LNHNV and CDR2 YYDKDF (reference sequence). In DNA form, the CDR3 reads TGTGCCACCAGCACAGATACAGGGGGCGGTTCACCCCTCCACTTT. Protein product: CATSTDTGGGSPLHF.

The chain has TRBV19 and TRBJ2-1; D is unresolved. CDR1 and CDR2 (germline): LNHDA, SQIVND (reference sequence). V lost 0 bases to trimming and J lost 1 base, with 7 bases between them. This CDR3 is built from 15 residues. For the CDR3, the DNA is TGTGCCAGTAGTATAGAGGGAAATTCCTACAATGAGCAGTTCTTC. Translating gives CASSIEGNSYNEQFF.

The J gene is TRBJ2-3, the V gene TRBV29-1, with TRBD2 matching 10 bases. Germline V gene data show CDR1 as SQVTM and CDR2 as ANQGSEA. After removal of 7 bases from V and 0 bases from J, the junction contained 1 base not matched to a gene. The CDR3 is 13 residues long. The CDR3 sequence is CSEAGGSTDTQYF. CDR3 DNA: TGCAGCGAAGCGGGGGGGAGCACAGATACGCAGTATTTT.

The chain links TRBV30 to TRBJ1-1; D gene ambiguous. V was shortened by 3 bases and J by 3 bases, with 17 bases between the two germline ends. CDR1 is GTSNPN, CDR2 SVGIG, per germline (reference sequence). This CDR3 has 15 amino acids. The CDR3 loop is CAWSRGPVLHTEAFF. CDR3 nucleotide sequence: TGTGCCTGGAGCCGAGGGCCGGTCCTTCACACTGAAGCTTTCTTT.

The chain links TRBV27 to TRBJ1-1; 9 bases match TRBD1. The CDR3 consists of 12 residues. Germline CDR1 and CDR2: MNHEY and SMNVEV (reference sequence). Unmatched junction bases numbered 2, after V lost 8 bases and J lost 4 bases. DNA for the CDR3: TGTGCCAGCGGGACAGGGATCACTGAAGCTTTCTTT. It codes for CASGTGITEAFF.

This clonotype was recorded only once. The V and J genes are TRBV5-6 and TRBJ2-2, with TRBD1 as a possible D gene (5 bases). This CDR3 comprises 15 residues. Germline assignment: CDR1 SGHDT and CDR2 YYEEEE. V was trimmed by 5 bases and J by 3 bases, leaving 14 bases between them. CDR3 in DNA: TGTGCCAGCAGTATCAGGGTACAGGACACCGGGGAGCTGTTTTTT. Its translation is CASSIRVQDTGELFF. The full variable domain, completed using reference TRBV5-6 and TRBJ2-2, is DAGVTQSPTHLIKTRGQQVTLRCSPKSGHDTVSWYQQALGQGPQFIFQYYEEEERQRGNFPDRFSGHQFPNYSSELNVNALLLGDSALYLCASSIRVQDTGELFFGEGSRLTVL.

The chain employs TRBV7-9 and TRBJ1-5; D ambiguous. The CDR3 contains 17 residues. V was pared by 0 bases and J by 0 bases, with 12 bases between. Germline CDR1 reads SEHNR; CDR2 reads FQNEAQ (reference sequence). This CDR3 is CASSLALGDYSNQPQHF. In DNA, the CDR3 is TGTGCCAGCAGCTTAGCTTTGGGCGATTATAGCAATCAGCCCCAGCATTTT.